The entry that follows covers one T cell receptor (beta chain) sequence. These data come from a study of blood T cell repertoires in COVID-19. Study-wide background: Collection of acute and convalescent COVID-19 samples took place in the United States, Italy and Spain. T cells, B-cell-depleted T cells, or PBMCs provided the cDNA or gDNA that served as material.

This CDR3 region has 14 residues. Germline assignment: CDR1 LNHDA and CDR2 SQIVND (reference sequence). V shed 5 bases, J shed 4 bases, and the junction held 7 bases outside the gene matches. In the study's own analysis: Nucleated cell number was recorded as an estimate derived from reference gene primer amplification. TCRdb's table, derived via immunoSEQ multiplex PCR, lists solely in-frame clones and lacks some. The V and J calls and clone size come from that table; D and trimming were worked out from the DNA. The sample shows around 260,000 clones, about 89% of them seen only once. The sequencing input was peripheral blood. The chain is built from TRBV19 and TRBJ1-1, with 7 bases fitting TRBD1. This sequence was found in a woman aged 50 to 60 with acute or convalescent COVID-19. In DNA, the CDR3 is TGTGCCAGTAGTCACAGGGGCGGAATCACTGAAGCTTTCTTT. Protein product: CASSHRGGITEAFF.